The 30 T cell receptor beta chains below were found in one sample sequenced in a study of T cell changes during pregnancy in multiple sclerosis (dated 2019 in TCRdb). The library was prepared using the immunoSEQ multiplex PCR assay. Not all clones reach the TCRdb copy of this immuneACCESS table, which keeps in-frame sequences only. Checked studies attribute under half of the gap to unresolved V genes and leave the rest unexplained. The sample has around 51,000 clones on record, 93% of them singletons. The leading ten clones occupy around 1.9% of the sample. Sequences were derived from peripheral blood, sampled in the second trimester of pregnancy. These receptors all come from a female donor with multiple sclerosis, enrolled in a pregnancy study.

V gene TRBV15 combines with J gene TRBJ2-5, with 15 bases fitting TRBD2. The germline CDR1 and CDR2 sequences are LNHNV and YYDKDF (reference sequence). This CDR3 is 19 amino acids long. Unmatched junction bases numbered 10, after V lost 3 bases and J lost 2 bases. Written as DNA, the CDR3 is TGTGCCACCAGCAGGCCGGGACTAGCGGGAGGTCCTTTACAAGAGACCCAGTACTTC. Translated: CATSRPGLAGGPLQETQYF.

The chain carries TRBV4-1 and TRBJ2-1; 11 bases agree with TRBD2. V dropped 1 base and J dropped 3; count of bases not matched to a gene: 5. From germline, CDR1 is MGHRA and CDR2 YSYEKL. The CDR3 totals 17 residues. The chain's CDR3 is CASSQVGTSGFYNEQFF. In nucleotides, the CDR3 is TGCGCCAGCAGCCAAGTGGGGACTAGCGGATTCTACAATGAGCAGTTCTTC.

The chain carries TRBV7-2 and TRBJ2-7; D perhaps matches TRBD2 (5 bases). This CDR3 is built from 15 residues. Germline V gene data show CDR1 as SGHTA and CDR2 as FQGNSA. V was trimmed by 0 bases and J by 2 bases, leaving 11 bases between them. CDR3 in amino acids: CASSLARGRAYEQYF. CDR3 DNA sequence: TGTGCCAGCAGCTTAGCACGGGGTAGGGCCTACGAGCAGTACTTC.

This rearrangement joins TRBV28 to TRBJ2-5, with 9 nucleotides matching TRBD2. V shed 5 bases, J shed 5 bases, and the junction held 9 bases outside the gene matches. Germline-derived CDR1 and CDR2 are MDHEN and SYDVKM. This CDR3 has 15 residues. The CDR3 reads CASSDWGSGSETQYF. CDR3 nucleotides: TGTGCCAGCAGTGACTGGGGTAGCGGGAGTGAGACCCAGTACTTC.

The chain carries TRBV5-1 and TRBJ1-3; 10 nucleotides align to TRBD1. The CDR3 totals 16 residues. Germline V gene lookup returns CDR1 SGHRS and CDR2 YFSETQ. V dropped 4 bases and J dropped 1; count of bases not matched to a gene: 5. The DNA for the CDR3 is TGCGCCAGCAGCCGATTGGACAGGGGGTCTGGAAACACCATATATTTT. This codes for CASSRLDRGSGNTIYF.

The genes are TRBV6-4 and TRBJ2-7; 8 bases line up with TRBD2. The junction had 3 bases not matched to a gene; V was cut back by 4 bases and J by 4 bases. The CDR3 totals 13 residues. CDR1 MRHNA and CDR2 SNTAGT come from the germline V gene. DNA of the CDR3: TGTGCCAGCAGTGGCGGGAGGAGTTACGAGCAGTACTTC. Protein product: CASSGGRSYEQYF.

This chain uses TRBV28 with TRBJ1-1; TRBD1 might be the D (5 bases). Trimming removed 6 bases at V and 1 base at J, with 18 bases between. This CDR3 region has 16 residues. Germline CDR1 MDHEN, CDR2 SYDVKM. The CDR3 DNA follows: TGTGCCAGCAGCATCATGACAGTTACCCGGAACACTGAAGCTTTCTTT. It specifies CASSIMTVTRNTEAFF.

V and J are TRBV6-5 and TRBJ2-4; TRBD2 matches at 7 bases. The trim removed 4 bases at V and 8 bases at J, leaving 8 bases unmatched. This CDR3 has 14 residues. CDR1 and CDR2 (germline): MNHEY, SVGAGI. CDR3 nucleotides: TGTGCCAGCAGTTTCGGGGGGAGGAGGGACATTCAGTACTTC. This encodes CASSFGGRRDIQYF.

The V gene is TRBV7-9, the J gene TRBJ2-7; D perhaps matches TRBD1 (5 bases). V lost 4 bases and J 2 bases, leaving 9 bases between the germline ends. CDR1 and CDR2 (germline): SEHNR, FQNEAQ (reference sequence). The CDR3 totals 13 residues. This chain's CDR3 is CASSSGPTYEQYF. The CDR3 coding sequence is TGTGCCAGCAGCTCAGGGCCTACCTACGAGCAGTACTTC.

The chain links TRBV28 to TRBJ2-7, with 9 bases fitting TRBD2. CDR3 length equals 14 residues. V shed 5 bases and J 3 bases; nucleotides not matched to a gene: 5. Germline V lookup: CDR1 MDHEN, CDR2 SYDVKM. The chain's CDR3 is CASSQTSGNYEQYF. The DNA for the CDR3 is TGTGCCAGCAGTCAGACTAGCGGCAACTACGAGCAGTACTTC.

The rearrangement uses TRBV4-3 and TRBJ2-1, with a possible D match to TRBD2 (6 bases). Germline loops: CDR1 LGHNA, CDR2 YSLEER. This CDR3 has 15 amino acids. The ends were cut back, 0 bases at V and 4 bases at J, with 10 bases in the middle. CDR3 DNA sequence: TGCGCCAGCAGCCAAGAAGTCGGGGGATACAATGAGCAGTTCTTC. Protein product: CASSQEVGGYNEQFF.

The V call is TRBV18, the J call TRBJ1-1, with a weak D call TRBD1 (6 bases). CDR1 and CDR2 (germline): KGHSH, LQKENI. This CDR3 contains 17 residues. Trimming took 2 bases from V and 5 from J, leaving 21 bases between them. CDR3 bases: TGTGCCAGCTCACCAACTAATCTTTACAGGGTAGCGACTGAAGCTTTCTTT. Translation: CASSPTNLYRVATEAFF.

This chain uses TRBV4-2 with TRBJ2-5; no reliable D call. The J call may be incorrect, as the DNA end agrees better with TRBJ2-7. CDR1 and CDR2 from the germline V gene are LGHNA and YNFKEQ. CDR3 length: 14 amino acids. In DNA, the CDR3 is TGTGCCAGCAGCCAAGGTCTTACTTCCTACGAGCAGTACTTC. This codes for CASSQGLTSYEQYF.

The chain links TRBV19 to TRBJ2-1; TRBD1 agrees at 8 bases. V was clipped by 5 bases and J by 3 bases; unmatched bases: 3. CDR3 size: 14 residues. The germline CDR1 and CDR2 sequences are LNHDA and SQIVND (reference sequence). The CDR3 spells CASSDGTGYNEQFF. Written as DNA, the CDR3 is TGTGCCAGTAGTGACGGGACAGGCTACAATGAGCAGTTCTTC.

CDR3 sequence (DNA): TGCGCCAGCAGTGACTACCGCCGGGACACACTAGGGGCCTACAATGAGCAGTTCTTC. It codes for CASSDYRRDTLGAYNEQFF. The chain couples TRBV10-2 to TRBJ2-1; D is possibly TRBD1 (6 bases). V dropped 3 bases and J dropped 2 bases, with 23 bases sitting between them. This CDR3 is 19 amino acids long. Per germline, CDR1 WSHSY and CDR2 SAAADI.

The chain links TRBV19 to TRBJ2-1; 7 bases match TRBD1. Germline CDR1 and CDR2: LNHDA and SQIVND (reference sequence). V dropped 5 bases and J dropped 4; count of bases not matched to a gene: 11. The CDR3 length is 16 residues. The CDR3 loop reads CASSRLNRGAYNEQFF. The DNA of the CDR3 is TGTGCCAGTAGTCGCCTAAACAGGGGAGCTTACAATGAGCAGTTCTTC. The whole variable domain, filled in from reference TRBV19 and TRBJ2-1, reads DGGITQSPKYLFRKEGQNVTLSCEQNLNHDAMYWYRQDPGQGLRLIYYSQIVNDFQKGDIAEGYSVSREKKESFPLTVTSAQKNPTAFYLCASSRLNRGAYNEQFFGPGTRLTVL.

The chain links TRBV6-6 to TRBJ1-3, with D maybe TRBD1 (6 bases). From germline, CDR1 is MNHNY and CDR2 SVGAGI (reference sequence). This CDR3 is 14 amino acids long. Trimming took off 10 bases at V and 0 bases at J, with 13 bases between the two ends. The DNA of the CDR3 is TGTGCCACTACCGGGACAAACTCTGGAAACACCATATATTTT. It is translated as CATTGTNSGNTIYF.

This clone turned up a few times. The chain recombines TRBV7-6 with TRBJ1-2; 8 nucleotides line up with TRBD1. The junction had 8 bases not matched to a gene; V was cut back by 1 base and J by 7 bases. The CDR3 covers 15 residues. CDR1 is SGHVS, CDR2 FNYEAQ, per germline. CDR3 bases: TGTGCCAGCAGCTTAGGGGCAGGGGGCGCCTTTGGCTACACCTTC. It translates to CASSLGAGGAFGYTF.

The chain carries TRBV6-6 and TRBJ1-1; 7 bases align to TRBD1. Per the germline V gene, CDR1 is MNHNY and CDR2 is SVGAGI (reference sequence). The CDR3 is 15 residues long. After removal of 5 bases from V and 1 base from J, the junction contained 7 bases not matched to a gene. The CDR3, as DNA: TGTGCCAGCAGTCCTACCCGGGACAGGAACACTGAAGCTTTCTTT. Translating it yields CASSPTRDRNTEAFF.

The chain couples TRBV25-1 to TRBJ1-1; the match to TRBD1 covers 7 bases. Trimming cost V 6 bases and J 3 bases; bases outside gene matches: 10. The CDR3 runs 15 residues. From germline, CDR1 is MGHDK and CDR2 SYGVNS. CDR3 protein: CASRGAGQGDTEAFF. CDR3 DNA sequence: TGTGCCAGCAGGGGGGCGGGGCAGGGGGACACTGAAGCTTTCTTT.

The V call is TRBV7-9, the J call TRBJ2-2, with D possibly being TRBD1 (6 bases). Germline CDR1 reads SEHNR; CDR2 reads FQNEAQ (reference sequence). This CDR3 has 17 residues. The V end was cut by 0 bases, the J end by 1 base, with 12 bases between. The CDR3 loop is CASSLAFGTLNTGELFF. The CDR3, as DNA: TGTGCCAGCAGCTTAGCTTTTGGGACACTGAACACCGGGGAGCTGTTTTTT.

The rearrangement links TRBV19 to TRBJ1-2; D remains ambiguous. The CDR3 extends over 15 amino acids. In germline, CDR1 is LNHDA, CDR2 SQIVND (reference sequence). Trimming cost V 5 bases and J 4 bases, with 17 bases left between them. In DNA, the CDR3 is TGTGCCAGTAGTTTTCCAGGTGGAGAGGGCTATGGCTACACCTTC. It yields the protein CASSFPGGEGYGYTF.

This chain joins TRBV28 and TRBJ1-5, with D perhaps TRBD1 (5 bases). V gave up 3 bases and J gave up 0 bases, with 15 bases separating them. CDR3 length: 17 amino acids. The V gene's germline CDR1 is MDHEN and CDR2 SYDVKM. DNA of the CDR3: TGTGCCAGCAGTTTCTTGGGGACTGGGTATAGCAATCAGCCCCAGCATTTT. It encodes CASSFLGTGYSNQPQHF.

The chain uses TRBV4-3 and TRBJ2-1; D not resolved. Germline V CDR1 and CDR2: LGHNA, YSLEER. The CDR3 sequence is 14 residues long. V gave up 5 bases and J gave up 4 bases, with 12 bases separating them. The CDR3 loop reads CASSVDRVYNEQFF. Written as DNA, the CDR3 is TGCGCCAGCAGCGTAGATAGAGTATACAATGAGCAGTTCTTC.

The chain has TRBV4-2 and TRBJ2-3, with 11 nucleotides matching TRBD2. CDR1 is LGHNA, CDR2 YNFKEQ, per germline. The trim removed 7 bases at V and 2 bases at J, leaving 5 bases unmatched. The CDR3 consists of 15 residues. The CDR3 reads CASKISGRDTDTQYF. CDR3 bases: TGTGCCAGCAAGATTAGCGGGAGGGACACAGATACGCAGTATTTT.

CDR3 DNA sequence: TGTGCCAGCAGCCAGGGCCATAGCTCCTACAATGAGCAGTTCTTC. It codes for CASSQGHSSYNEQFF. The chain joins TRBV5-8 to TRBJ2-1, with D possibly being TRBD1 (5 bases). Trimming removed 4 bases from V and 0 bases from J, with 11 bases in between. This CDR3 has 15 amino acids. The germline V gene has CDR1 SGHTS and CDR2 YDEGEE.

This rearrangement joins TRBV5-1 to TRBJ2-3; D perhaps matches TRBD2 (6 bases). V lost 0 bases, J lost 3 bases, and 11 bases lay in between. This CDR3 region has 15 residues. CDR1 SGHRS and CDR2 YFSETQ come from the germline V gene. The CDR3 DNA follows: TGCGCCAGCAGCTTGGTGTCAGCGGGTACAGATACGCAGTATTTT. It specifies CASSLVSAGTDTQYF.

The V gene is TRBV6-1, the J gene TRBJ2-7; TRBD2 matches at 12 bases. Germline CDR1 and CDR2: MNHNS and SASEGT. The CDR3 consists of 18 residues. J was trimmed by 3 bases and V by 2 bases; bases with no gene match: 11. The chain's CDR3 is CASSEPLASGRGRYEQYF. The CDR3 nucleotides are TGTGCCAGCAGTGAACCGTTGGCTAGCGGGAGGGGCCGCTACGAGCAGTACTTC.

The V and J genes are TRBV5-4 and TRBJ1-1, with 10 bases lining up with TRBD1. Germline V gene data show CDR1 as SGHNT and CDR2 as YYREEE (reference sequence). V lost 4 bases and J lost 1; bases outside the gene matches: 4. The CDR3 runs 15 residues. CDR3 sequence reads: CASSRGTGANTEAFF. CDR3 nucleotides: TGTGCCAGCAGCCGGGGGACAGGGGCGAACACTGAAGCTTTCTTT.

The gene calls are TRBV19 and TRBJ2-3; D is uncertain. Trimming removed 10 bases at V and 4 bases at J, with 15 bases between. This CDR3 spans 13 amino acids. The germline V gene has CDR1 LNHDA and CDR2 SQIVND (reference sequence). This CDR3 reads CATRPDGADTQYF. In DNA, the CDR3 is TGTGCCACCCGGCCCGACGGAGCAGATACGCAGTATTTT.